Presented here are 6 T cell receptor beta chains from one specimen sequenced in a study of blood T cell repertoires in COVID-19. Sequenced by immunoSEQ multiplex PCR; TCRdb stores in-frame clones only, minus some. The sample shows approximately 400,000 clones, 70% to 90% of them seen only once. The source material was peripheral blood. These receptors came from a woman between 45 and 60 years old with COVID-19, enrolled during active disease.

The V and J genes are TRBV6-5 and TRBJ1-4, with D maybe TRBD1 (6 bases). Germline assignment: CDR1 MNHEY and CDR2 SVGAGI. The CDR3 contains 16 residues. With 4 bases removed from V and 8 bases from J, the gap between germline ends came to 20 bases. The CDR3 loop is CASSSEHAGAGEKLFF. The CDR3 region has the DNA TGTGCCAGCAGTTCCGAACATGCGGGGGCGGGAGAAAAACTGTTTTTT.

The chain uses TRBV11-3 and TRBJ2-2; D call uncertain. Germline V gene sequence: CDR1 SGHNT, CDR2 YENEEA. This CDR3 has 14 residues. Between the trimmed V and J ends, which lost 1 base and 2 bases, there was a span of 5 bases. The CDR3 DNA sequence: TGTGCCAGCAGCTTAGGCGAAAACACCGGGGAGCTGTTTTTT. Encoded protein: CASSLGENTGELFF.

This chain links TRBV25-1 with TRBJ2-2; D remains ambiguous. There are 14 residues in the CDR3. V was cut by 4 bases and J by 1 base, with 7 bases left in between. Germline V gives CDR1 MGHDK, CDR2 SYGVNS. The CDR3 is CASSVTGNTGELFF. In nucleotides, the CDR3 is TGTGCCAGCAGTGTTACCGGGAACACCGGGGAGCTGTTTTTT.

The rearrangement links TRBV27 to TRBJ2-1, with a possible D match to TRBD1 (7 bases). The germline V and J ends were trimmed by 3 bases and 5 bases, with 14 bases remaining between them. The CDR3 runs to 15 residues. Germline V gene data show CDR1 as MNHEY and CDR2 as SMNVEV (reference sequence). CDR3 sequence reads: CASSFGQGGHNEQFF. The CDR3 DNA is TGTGCCAGCAGTTTCGGGCAGGGGGGCCACAATGAGCAGTTCTTC.

This chain connects TRBV10-2 to TRBJ2-5; D is perhaps TRBD2 (6 bases). Between the trimmed V and J ends, which lost 5 bases and 6 bases, there was a span of 19 bases. The CDR3 sequence is 15 residues long. CDR1 WSHSY and CDR2 SAAADI come from the germline V gene. CDR3 region: CASSFGGKVDKTQYF. CDR3 bases: TGCGCCAGCAGTTTTGGGGGGAAGGTGGACAAGACCCAGTACTTC.

This sequence joins TRBV19 and TRBJ1-2; no clear D. Germline V gene data show CDR1 as LNHDA and CDR2 as SQIVND (reference sequence). This CDR3 comprises 15 residues. Between the trimmed V and J ends, which lost 8 bases and 1 base, there was a span of 17 bases. The chain's CDR3 is CASRVSRGINYGYTF. CDR3 bases: TGTGCCAGTCGGGTCTCCCGCGGAATTAACTATGGCTACACCTTC.